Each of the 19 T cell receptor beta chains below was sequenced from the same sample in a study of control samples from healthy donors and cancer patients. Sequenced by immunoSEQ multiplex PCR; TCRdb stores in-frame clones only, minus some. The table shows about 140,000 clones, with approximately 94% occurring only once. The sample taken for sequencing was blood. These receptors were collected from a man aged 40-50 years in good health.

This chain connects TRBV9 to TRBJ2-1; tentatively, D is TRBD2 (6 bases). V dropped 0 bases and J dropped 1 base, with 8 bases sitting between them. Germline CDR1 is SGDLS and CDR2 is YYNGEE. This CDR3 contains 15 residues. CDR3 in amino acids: CASSVEEGSYNEQFF. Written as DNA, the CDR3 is TGTGCCAGCAGCGTAGAGGAGGGATCCTACAATGAGCAGTTCTTC.

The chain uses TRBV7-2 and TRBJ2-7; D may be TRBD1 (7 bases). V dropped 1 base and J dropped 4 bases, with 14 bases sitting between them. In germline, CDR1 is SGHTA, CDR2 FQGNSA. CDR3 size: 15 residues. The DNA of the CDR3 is TGTGCCAGCAGCTTAGTCGGAGGGGGCGATTACGAGCAGTACTTC. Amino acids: CASSLVGGGDYEQYF. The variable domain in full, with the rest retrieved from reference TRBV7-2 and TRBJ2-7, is GAGVSQSPSNKVTEKGKDVELRCDPISGHTALYWYRQSLGQGLEFLIYFQGNSAPDKSGLPSDRFSAERTGGSVSTLTIQRTQQEDSAVYLCASSLVGGGDYEQYFGPGTRLTVT.

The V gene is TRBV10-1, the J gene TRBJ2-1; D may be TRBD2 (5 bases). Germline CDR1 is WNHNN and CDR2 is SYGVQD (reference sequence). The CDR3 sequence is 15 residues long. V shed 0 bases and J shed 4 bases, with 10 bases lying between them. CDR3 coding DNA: TGCGCCAGCAGTGAGTCGACGGGGTTTTACAATGAGCAGTTCTTC. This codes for CASSESTGFYNEQFF.

For the CDR3, the DNA is TGTGCCAGCCGGGTTTGGGGGAGCAATCAGCCCCAGCATTTT. Its translation: CASRVWGSNQPQHF. The chain couples TRBV5-6 to TRBJ1-5, with a weak D call TRBD1 (5 bases). Deletions cut 7 bases from V and 1 base from J, with 12 bases between. This CDR3 spans 14 amino acids. Per the germline V gene, CDR1 is SGHDT and CDR2 is YYEEEE.

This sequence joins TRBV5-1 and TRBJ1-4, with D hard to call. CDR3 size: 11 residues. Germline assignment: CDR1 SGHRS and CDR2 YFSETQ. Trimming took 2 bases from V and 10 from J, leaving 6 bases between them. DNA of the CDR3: TGCGCCAGCAGCTTAGAGGGAAAACTGTTTTTT. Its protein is CASSLEGKLFF.

In DNA, the CDR3 is TGTGCCAGCAGTTACCCGGGACAATGGGGCTACACCTTC. Encoded protein: CASSYPGQWGYTF. The chain links TRBV6-6 to TRBJ1-2, with D possibly being TRBD1 (6 bases). The V and J ends lost 2 bases and 8 bases respectively, with 12 bases between them. Germline CDR1 reads MNHNY; CDR2 reads SVGAGI (reference sequence). The CDR3 is made up of 13 amino acids.

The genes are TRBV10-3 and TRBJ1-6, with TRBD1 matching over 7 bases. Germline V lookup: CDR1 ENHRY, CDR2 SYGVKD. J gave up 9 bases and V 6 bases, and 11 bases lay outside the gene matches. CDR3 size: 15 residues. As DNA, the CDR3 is TGTGCCATCAGGGGAACCGGGACAGAAGTTTCACCCCTCCACTTT. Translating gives CAIRGTGTEVSPLHF.

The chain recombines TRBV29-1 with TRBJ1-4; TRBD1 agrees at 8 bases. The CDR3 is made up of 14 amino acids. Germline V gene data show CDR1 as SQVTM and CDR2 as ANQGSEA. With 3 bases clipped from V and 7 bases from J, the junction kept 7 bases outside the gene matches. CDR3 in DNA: TGCAGCGTTGACAGGGGGCTATCAGGTGAAAAACTGTTTTTT. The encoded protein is CSVDRGLSGEKLFF.

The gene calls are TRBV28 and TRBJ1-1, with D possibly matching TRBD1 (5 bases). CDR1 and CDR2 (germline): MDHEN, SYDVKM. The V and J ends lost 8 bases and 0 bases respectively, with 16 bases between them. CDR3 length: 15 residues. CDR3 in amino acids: CASQPEWGVNTEAFF. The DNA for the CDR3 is TGTGCCAGCCAACCTGAATGGGGGGTGAACACTGAAGCTTTCTTT.

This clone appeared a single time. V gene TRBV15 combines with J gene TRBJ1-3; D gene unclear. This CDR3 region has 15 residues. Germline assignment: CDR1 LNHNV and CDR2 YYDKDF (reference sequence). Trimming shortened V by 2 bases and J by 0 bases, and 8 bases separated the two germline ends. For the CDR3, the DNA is TGTGCCACCAGCAGATTTACGGGCTCTGGAAACACCATATATTTT. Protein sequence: CATSRFTGSGNTIYF.

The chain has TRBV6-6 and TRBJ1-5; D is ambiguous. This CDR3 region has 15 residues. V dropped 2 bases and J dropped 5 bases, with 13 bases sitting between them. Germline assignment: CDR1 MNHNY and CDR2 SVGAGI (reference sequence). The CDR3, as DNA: TGTGCCAGCAGTTACGGCGAGACGGCTTATCAGCCCCAGCATTTT. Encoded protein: CASSYGETAYQPQHF.

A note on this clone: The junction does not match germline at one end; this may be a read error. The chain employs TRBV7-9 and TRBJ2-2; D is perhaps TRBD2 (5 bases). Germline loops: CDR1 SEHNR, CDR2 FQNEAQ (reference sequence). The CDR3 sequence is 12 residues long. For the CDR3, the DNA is TGTGCCAGCAGCCTAGCCGGCGGGGAGCTGTTTTTT. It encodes CASSLAGGELFF.

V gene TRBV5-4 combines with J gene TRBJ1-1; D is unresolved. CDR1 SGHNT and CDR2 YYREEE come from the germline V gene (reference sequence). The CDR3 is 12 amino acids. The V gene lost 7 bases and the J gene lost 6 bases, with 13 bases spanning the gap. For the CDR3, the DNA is TGTGCCAGCGCCCTTCGGGGATCTGAAGCTTTCTTT. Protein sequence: CASALRGSEAFF.

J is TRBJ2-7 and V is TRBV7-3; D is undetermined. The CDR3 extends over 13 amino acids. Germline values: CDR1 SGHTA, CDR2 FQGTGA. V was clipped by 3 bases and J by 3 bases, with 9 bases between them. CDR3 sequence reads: CASSLTTGYEQYF. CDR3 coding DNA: TGTGCCAGCAGCTTGACCACTGGCTACGAGCAGTACTTC.

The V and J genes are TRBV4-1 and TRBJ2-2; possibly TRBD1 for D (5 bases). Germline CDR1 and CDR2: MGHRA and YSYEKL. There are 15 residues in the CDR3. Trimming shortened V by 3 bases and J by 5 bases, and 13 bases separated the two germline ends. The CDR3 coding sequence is TGCGCCAGCAGCCAGACCGCAGGGTTGACCGGGGAGCTGTTTTTT. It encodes CASSQTAGLTGELFF.

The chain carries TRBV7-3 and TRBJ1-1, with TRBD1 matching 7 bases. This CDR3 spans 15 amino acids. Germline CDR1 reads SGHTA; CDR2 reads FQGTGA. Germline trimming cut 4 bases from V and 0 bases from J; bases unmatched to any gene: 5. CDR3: CASSSGTAMNTEAFF. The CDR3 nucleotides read TGTGCCAGCAGCTCAGGGACAGCCATGAACACTGAAGCTTTCTTT.

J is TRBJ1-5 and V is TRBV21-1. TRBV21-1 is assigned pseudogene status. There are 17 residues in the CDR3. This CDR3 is CASSKLEIERGNQPQHF. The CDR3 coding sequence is TGTGCCAGCAGCAAATTGGAAATAGAACGGGGCAATCAGCCCCAGCATTTT.

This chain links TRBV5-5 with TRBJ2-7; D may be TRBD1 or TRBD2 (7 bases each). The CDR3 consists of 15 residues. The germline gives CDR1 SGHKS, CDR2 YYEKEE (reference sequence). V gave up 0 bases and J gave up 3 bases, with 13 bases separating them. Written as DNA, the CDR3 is TGTGCCAGCAGCTTGGCTGTCAGGGGGGGCTACGAGCAGTACTTC. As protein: CASSLAVRGGYEQYF.

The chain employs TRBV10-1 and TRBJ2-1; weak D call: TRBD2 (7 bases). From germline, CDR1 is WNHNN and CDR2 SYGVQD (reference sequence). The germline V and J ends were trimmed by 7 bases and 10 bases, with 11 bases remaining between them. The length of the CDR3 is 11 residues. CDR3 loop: CASTAGAEQFF. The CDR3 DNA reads TGCGCCAGCACGGCGGGGGCCGAGCAGTTCTTC.